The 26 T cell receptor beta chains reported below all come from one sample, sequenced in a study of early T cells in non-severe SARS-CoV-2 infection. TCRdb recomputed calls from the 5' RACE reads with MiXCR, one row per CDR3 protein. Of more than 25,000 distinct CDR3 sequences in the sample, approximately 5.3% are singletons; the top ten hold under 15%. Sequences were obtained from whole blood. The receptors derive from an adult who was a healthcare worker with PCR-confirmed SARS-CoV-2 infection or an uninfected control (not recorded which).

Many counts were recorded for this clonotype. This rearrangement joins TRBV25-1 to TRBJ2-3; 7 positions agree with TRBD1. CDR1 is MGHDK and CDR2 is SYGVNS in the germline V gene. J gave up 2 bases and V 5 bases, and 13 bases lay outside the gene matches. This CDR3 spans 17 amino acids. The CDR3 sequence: CASSSRAGGFATDTQYF. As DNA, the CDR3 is TGTGCCAGCAGTTCCCGGGCAGGGGGTTTTGCCACAGATACGCAGTATTTT.

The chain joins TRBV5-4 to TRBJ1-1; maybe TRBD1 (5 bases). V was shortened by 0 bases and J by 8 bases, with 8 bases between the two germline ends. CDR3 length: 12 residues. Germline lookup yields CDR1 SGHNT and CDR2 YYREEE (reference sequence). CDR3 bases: TGTGCCAGCAGCTTGGGGGGGAGGGAAGCTTTCTTT. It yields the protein CASSLGGREAFF. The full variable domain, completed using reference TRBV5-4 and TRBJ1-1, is ETGVTQSPTHLIKTRGQQVTLRCSSQSGHNTVSWYQQALGQGPQFIFQYYREEENGRGNFPPRFSGLQFPNYSSELNVNALELDDSALYLCASSLGGREAFFGQGTRLTVV.

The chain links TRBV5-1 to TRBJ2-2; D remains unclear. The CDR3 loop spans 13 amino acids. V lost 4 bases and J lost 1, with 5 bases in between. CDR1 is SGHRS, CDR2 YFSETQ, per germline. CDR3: CASSVQNTGELFF. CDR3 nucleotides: TGCGCCAGCAGCGTACAGAACACCGGGGAGCTGTTTTTT.

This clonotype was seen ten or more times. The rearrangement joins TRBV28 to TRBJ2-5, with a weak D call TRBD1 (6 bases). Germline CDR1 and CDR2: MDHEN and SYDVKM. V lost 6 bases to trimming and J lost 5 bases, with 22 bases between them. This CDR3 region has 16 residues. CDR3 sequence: CASRPNRETLEETQYF. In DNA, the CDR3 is TGTGCCAGCAGACCCAACAGGGAGACGTTAGAGGAGACCCAGTACTTC.

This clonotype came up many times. The CDR3 DNA reads TGTGCCAGCAGTTACTCGAGAGGGAACCCGGACCCAACTAATGAAAAACTGTTTTTT. Translating gives CASSYSRGNPDPTNEKLFF. The chain recombines TRBV6-5 with TRBJ1-4; no clear D. This CDR3 is built from 19 residues. V shed 0 bases and J shed 0 bases, with 17 bases lying between them. CDR1 and CDR2 (germline): MNHEY, SVGAGI.

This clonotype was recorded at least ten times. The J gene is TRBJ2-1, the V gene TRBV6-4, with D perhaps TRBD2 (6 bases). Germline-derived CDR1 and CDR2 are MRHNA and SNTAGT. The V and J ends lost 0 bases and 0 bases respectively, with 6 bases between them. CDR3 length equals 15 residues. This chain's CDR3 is CASSDSAGSYNEQFF. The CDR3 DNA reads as TGTGCCAGCAGTGACTCAGCGGGCTCCTACAATGAGCAGTTCTTC.

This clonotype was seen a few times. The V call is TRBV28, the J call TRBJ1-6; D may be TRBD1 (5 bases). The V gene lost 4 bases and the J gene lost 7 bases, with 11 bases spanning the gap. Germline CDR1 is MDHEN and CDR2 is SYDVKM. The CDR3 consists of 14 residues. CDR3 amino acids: CASSWTDINSPLHF. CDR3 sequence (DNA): TGTGCCAGCAGTTGGACGGACATAAATTCACCCCTCCACTTT.

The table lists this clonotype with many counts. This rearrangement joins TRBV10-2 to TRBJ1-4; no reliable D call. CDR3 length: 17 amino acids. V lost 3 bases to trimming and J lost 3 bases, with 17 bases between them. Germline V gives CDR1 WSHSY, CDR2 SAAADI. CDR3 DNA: TGCGCCAGCAGTGACCCCCAAAGGACGTGGGCTAATGAAAAACTGTTTTTT. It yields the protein CASSDPQRTWANEKLFF.

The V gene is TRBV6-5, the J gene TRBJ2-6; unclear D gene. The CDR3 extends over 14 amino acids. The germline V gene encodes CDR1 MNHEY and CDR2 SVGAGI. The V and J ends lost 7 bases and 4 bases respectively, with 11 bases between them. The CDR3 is CASKFTRGANVLTF. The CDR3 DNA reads TGTGCCAGCAAGTTTACACGGGGGGCCAACGTCCTGACTTTC.

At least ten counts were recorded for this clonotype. In nucleotides, the CDR3 is TGCAGTGCTACGGGACAGCGGCCCTACGAGCAGTACTTC. Protein sequence: CSATGQRPYEQYF. The J gene is TRBJ2-7, the V gene TRBV20-1, with TRBD1 matching over 7 bases. V was pared by 4 bases and J by 2 bases, with 5 bases of the junction left unmatched. CDR1 and CDR2 from the germline V gene are DFQATT and SNEGSKA (reference sequence). The CDR3 is made up of 13 amino acids.

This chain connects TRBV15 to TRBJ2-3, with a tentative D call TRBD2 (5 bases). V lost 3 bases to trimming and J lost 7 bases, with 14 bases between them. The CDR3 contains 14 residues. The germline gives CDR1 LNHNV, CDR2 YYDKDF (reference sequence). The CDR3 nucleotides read TGTGCCACCAGCAGGGACTCCCCCGGTAATACGCAGTATTTT. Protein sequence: CATSRDSPGNTQYF.

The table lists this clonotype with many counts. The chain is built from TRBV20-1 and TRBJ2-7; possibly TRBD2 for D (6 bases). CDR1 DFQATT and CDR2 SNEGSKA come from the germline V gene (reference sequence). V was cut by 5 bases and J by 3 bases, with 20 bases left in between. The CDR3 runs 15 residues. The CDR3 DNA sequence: TGCAGTGCTTTCAACAACGGGACTTACAACTACGAGCAGTACTTC. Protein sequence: CSAFNNGTYNYEQYF.

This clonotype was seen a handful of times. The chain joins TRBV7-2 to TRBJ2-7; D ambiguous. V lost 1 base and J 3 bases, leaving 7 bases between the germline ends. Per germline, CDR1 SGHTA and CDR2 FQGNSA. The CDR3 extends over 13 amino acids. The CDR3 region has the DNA TGTGCCAGCAGCTTAGGGCAGATCTACGAGCAGTACTTC. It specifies CASSLGQIYEQYF. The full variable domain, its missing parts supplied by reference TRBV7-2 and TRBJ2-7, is GAGVSQSPSNKVTEKGKDVELRCDPISGHTALYWYRQSLGQGLEFLIYFQGNSAPDKSGLPSDRFSAERTGGSVSTLTIQRTQQEDSAVYLCASSLGQIYEQYFGPGTRLTVT.

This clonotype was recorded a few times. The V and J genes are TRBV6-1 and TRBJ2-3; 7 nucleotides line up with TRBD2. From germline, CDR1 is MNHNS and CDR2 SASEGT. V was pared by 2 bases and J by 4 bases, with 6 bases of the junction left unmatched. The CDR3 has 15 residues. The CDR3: CASSESHGGADTQYF. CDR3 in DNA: TGTGCCAGCAGTGAATCCCATGGGGGGGCAGATACGCAGTATTTT.

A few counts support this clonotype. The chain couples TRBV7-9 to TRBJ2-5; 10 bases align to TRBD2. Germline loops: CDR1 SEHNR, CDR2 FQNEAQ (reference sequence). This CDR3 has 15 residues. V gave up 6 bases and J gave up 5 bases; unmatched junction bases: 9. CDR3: CASSRTSGFGETQYF. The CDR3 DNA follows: TGTGCCAGCAGTCGGACTAGCGGTTTTGGTGAGACCCAGTACTTC.

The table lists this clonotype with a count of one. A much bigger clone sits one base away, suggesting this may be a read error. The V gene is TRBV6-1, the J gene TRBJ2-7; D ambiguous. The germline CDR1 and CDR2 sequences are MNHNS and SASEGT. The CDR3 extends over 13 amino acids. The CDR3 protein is CAGSAETSYEQYF. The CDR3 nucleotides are TGTGCCGGCAGTGCAGAAACCTCCTACGAGCAGTACTTC.

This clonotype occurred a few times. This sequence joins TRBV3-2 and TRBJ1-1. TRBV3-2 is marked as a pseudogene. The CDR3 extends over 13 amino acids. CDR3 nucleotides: TGTGCCAGCAGCCAAGAAATGAACACTGAAGCTTTCTTT. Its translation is CASSQEMNTEAFF.

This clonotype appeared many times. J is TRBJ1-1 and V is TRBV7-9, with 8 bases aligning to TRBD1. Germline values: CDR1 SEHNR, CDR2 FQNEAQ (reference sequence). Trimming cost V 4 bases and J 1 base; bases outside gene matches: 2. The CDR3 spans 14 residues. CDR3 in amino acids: CASSWGQENTEAFF. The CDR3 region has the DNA TGTGCCAGCAGCTGGGGACAGGAGAACACTGAAGCTTTCTTT.

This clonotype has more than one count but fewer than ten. CDR3 amino acids: CASSSNAKNIQYF. The CDR3 DNA sequence: TGTGCCAGCAGTTCGAATGCCAAAAACATTCAGTACTTC. V usage is TRBV6-2 or TRBV6-3 and J usage is TRBJ2-4; D gene uncertain. CDR3 length: 13 amino acids. Germline CDR1 MNHEY, CDR2 SVGEGT. Between the trimmed V and J ends, which lost 4 bases and 1 base, there was a span of 5 bases.

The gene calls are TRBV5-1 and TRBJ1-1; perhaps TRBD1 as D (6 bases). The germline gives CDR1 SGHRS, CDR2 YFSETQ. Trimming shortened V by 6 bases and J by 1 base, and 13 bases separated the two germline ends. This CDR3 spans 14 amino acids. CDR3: CASTGAGANTEAFF. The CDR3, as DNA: TGCGCCAGCACCGGGGCAGGGGCGAACACTGAAGCTTTCTTT.

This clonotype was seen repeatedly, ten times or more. CDR3 amino acids: CASSLGQGSTPYEQYF. The CDR3 DNA sequence: TGTGCCAGCAGCTTGGGACAGGGGAGTACCCCCTACGAGCAGTACTTC. The V call is TRBV7-9, the J call TRBJ2-7; 10 bases align to TRBD1. The CDR3 extends over 16 amino acids. In germline, CDR1 is SEHNR, CDR2 FQNEAQ (reference sequence). Trimming removed 3 bases from V and 2 bases from J; junction bases left unmatched: 7.

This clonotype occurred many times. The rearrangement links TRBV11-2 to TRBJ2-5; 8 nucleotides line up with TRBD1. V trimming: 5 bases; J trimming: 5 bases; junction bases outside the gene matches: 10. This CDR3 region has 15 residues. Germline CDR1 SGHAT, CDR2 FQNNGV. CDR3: CASSHRRTGWETQYF. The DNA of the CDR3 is TGTGCCAGCAGCCACCGCCGGACAGGGTGGGAGACCCAGTACTTC.

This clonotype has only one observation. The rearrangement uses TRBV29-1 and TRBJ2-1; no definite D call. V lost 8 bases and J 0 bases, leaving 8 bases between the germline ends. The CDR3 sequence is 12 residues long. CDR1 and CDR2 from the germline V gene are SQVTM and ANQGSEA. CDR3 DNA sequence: TGCAGCTCCGGCAGCTCCTACAATGAGCAGTTCTTC. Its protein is CSSGSSYNEQFF.

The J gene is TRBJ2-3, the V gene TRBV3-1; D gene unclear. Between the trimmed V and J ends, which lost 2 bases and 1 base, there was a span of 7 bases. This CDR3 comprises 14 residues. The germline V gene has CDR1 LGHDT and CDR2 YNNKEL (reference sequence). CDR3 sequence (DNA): TGTGCCAGCAGCCAAACCCTCCGCACAGATACGCAGTATTTT. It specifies CASSQTLRTDTQYF.

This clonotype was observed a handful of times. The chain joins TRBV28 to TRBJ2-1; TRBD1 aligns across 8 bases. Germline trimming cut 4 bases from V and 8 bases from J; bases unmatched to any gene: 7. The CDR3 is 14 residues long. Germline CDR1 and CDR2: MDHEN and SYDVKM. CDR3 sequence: CASSSRGLEDEQFF. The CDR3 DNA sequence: TGTGCCAGCAGTTCCAGGGGGCTTGAGGATGAGCAGTTCTTC.

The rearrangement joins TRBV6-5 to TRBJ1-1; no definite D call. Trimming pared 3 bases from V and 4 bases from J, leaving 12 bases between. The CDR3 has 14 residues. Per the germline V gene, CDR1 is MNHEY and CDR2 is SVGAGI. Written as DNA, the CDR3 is TGTGCCAGCAGTTATAGGAGGGATCGCACTGAAGCTTTCTTT. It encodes CASSYRRDRTEAFF.